This paragraph covers one T cell receptor (beta chain) sequence. TCRdb's table, derived via immunoSEQ multiplex PCR, lists solely in-frame clones and lacks some. The sample lists approximately 400,000 clones, 88% seen once, with 10% to 15% in the top ten. This entry is derived from a study of blood T cell repertoires in COVID-19. During active infection, Seattle patients enrolled and were then monitored through disease. The TCR was taken from a woman aged 45 to 65 with COVID-19, enrolled during active disease. The source material was peripheral blood.

CDR3 residues: CASSVPQWIRATNEKLFF. In DNA, the CDR3 is TGTGCCAGCAGCGTCCCACAGTGGATAAGAGCAACTAATGAAAAACTGTTTTTT. The V call is TRBV4-2, the J call TRBJ1-4; unclear D gene. The CDR3 is 18 amino acids. The V gene lost 5 bases and the J gene lost 0 bases, with 19 bases spanning the gap. Germline V gives CDR1 LGHNA, CDR2 YNFKEQ.